The source of this TCR beta chain is a study of T-cell memory formation after mild COVID-19 (dated by TCRdb to the early 2020s). General notes on the study: TCR sequence clusters from the two donors were found to be largely donor specific. Longitudinal TCRalpha and TCRbeta repertoire sequencing tracked T-cell clones expanding and contracting after mild COVID-19 in a couple of donors. The cohort comprised two young, previously healthy adult volunteers, one female and one male. Study-wide conclusions, independent of this receptor: The detection of some responding clones in pre-infection memory suggests that pre-existing cross-reactive memory T cells joined the SARS-CoV-2 response. SARS-CoV-2 specificity was not confirmed for the second-wave clones peaking on day 37. Balanced CD4/CD8 phenotypes were observed for clones contracting from day 15 to 85, whereas a bias towards CD4+ was observed for a second wave of clones expanding from day 15 to 37. Contracting CD4+ clones were found mainly in CM and EM memory subsets, while CD8+ clones were enriched in EMRA. The study included only a couple of mild cases, and larger cohorts that include severe cases with pre-infection samples were judged to be necessary.

The sequencer was an Illumina NovaSeq 6000. Using 5'RACE with constant-segment primers, TCRalpha and TCRbeta cDNA libraries were constructed, with sample barcodes and unique molecular identifiers added in the process. RNA was extracted from every sample with Trizol reagent. The libraries were amplified in two PCR steps, and the second step added a second sample barcode and Illumina TruSeq adapters. Libraries were sequenced on an Illumina NovaSeq with 2 x 150 bp paired-end reads. Per the source publication's procedure: Reads were demultiplexed and collapsed into UMI-guided consensus sequences with migec v1.2.7. Using mixcr v2.1.11, UMI consensuses were aligned to TRA and TRB V and J templates and then assembled into clonotypes. A clonotype was counted as expanded or contracted only if both edgeR and NoisET called the change significant, with noise models trained on biological replicates. edgeR calls used a false discovery rate-adjusted p below 0.01 and a log2 fold-change threshold of 1. As an exploratory analysis of dynamics, max-normalized trajectories of the 1000 most abundant clonotypes were examined with PCA combined with hierarchical clustering. Separately sequenced CD4+ and CD8+ repertoires were used to assign the CD4 or CD8 phenotype of responding clones. In TCRdb, the public reads were trimmed at Q25 with fastp and aligned with MiXCR, with productive beta chains retained. One record per CDR3 amino acid sequence lists the most common genes and DNA. TCRdb's processing, not the study's, gives the V and J calls here. Counted in this sample were fewer than 350,000 distinct CDR3 sequences; roughly an eighth of them appeared once. Roughly a fifth of the sample is held by the ten biggest clonotypes.

The CDR3 has 15 amino acids, counting the end cysteine and phenylalanine. Of all the DNA, just the CDR3 is kept, 45 bases in frame from base 1. The CDR1 and CDR2 encoded by the germline V gene (reference sequence) are DFQATT and SNEGSKA. Germline trimming amounts to 1 base on V and 5 bases on J, with 9 as the count of junction bases outside the gene matches. This clonotype was recorded a few times. Its antigen remains undetermined. Within one base of it there is no much larger clone, and no base qualities were kept. Ficoll-Paque density gradient centrifugation was the method used to isolate PBMCs. The clonotype comes from a man aged 18 to 35 who had mild COVID-19 (a few samples of this study predate the infection). The sample titles of this study are shuffled in the database, so cell type and time point are left out; the donor was told from shared clones. The V and J genes are TRBV20-1 and TRBJ2-5, with 8 bases in between that match TRBD2. Sequenced input: PBMCs or a T cell subset sorted from them (not recorded which). The nucleotide sequence is TGCAGTGCTAGAGTATGGCGGGGGGCATCTGAGACCCAGTACTTC. The resulting protein is CSARVWRGASETQYF.